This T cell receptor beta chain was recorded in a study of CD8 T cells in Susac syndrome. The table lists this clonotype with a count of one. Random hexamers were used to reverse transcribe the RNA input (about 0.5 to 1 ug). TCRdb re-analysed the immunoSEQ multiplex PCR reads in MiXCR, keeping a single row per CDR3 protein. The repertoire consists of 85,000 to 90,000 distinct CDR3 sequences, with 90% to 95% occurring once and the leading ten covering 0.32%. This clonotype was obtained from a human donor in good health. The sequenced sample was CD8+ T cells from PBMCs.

CDR3 in DNA: TGCAGTGCTAGAGATTGGGGTCAGACCTACGAGCAGTACTTC. Translation gives CSARDWGQTYEQYF. The chain links TRBV20-1 to TRBJ2-7; D is unclear. Germline loops: CDR1 DFQATT, CDR2 SNEGSKA (reference sequence). This CDR3 region has 14 residues. V was shortened by 0 bases and J by 2 bases, with 11 bases between the two germline ends.